A selection of T cell receptor beta chains follows, all from one sample in a study of beta chain features in type 1 diabetes. This table comes from immunoSEQ multiplex PCR, and its TCRdb copy is limited to in-frame clones, with some not included. The sample consists of roughly 380,000 clones, around a fifth of them appearing once. Input material: naive CD4+ T cells from blood. Every receptor here comes from a woman between 18 and 29 years old in good health. Each CDR3 is given with its conserved first and last residue. D genes are given only for firm matches. Expanded clones get a size class; other rows say once, few or many, or leave the size out.

DNA: TGCGCCAGCAGCGTCAGCGGGGGGGACACCGGGGAGCTGTTTTTT
CDR3: CASSVSGGDTGELFF
D: TRBD2
J: TRBJ2-2
V: TRBV5-1
size: .

DNA: TGTGCCACCAGCAGAGCAGGGTACCTGAACACCGGGGAGCTGTTTTTT
CDR3: CATSRAGYLNTGELFF
D: .
J: TRBJ2-2
V: TRBV15
size: .

DNA: TGTGCCAGCTCACCACCGGAGCGGGGGGGCGGTGAGCAGTTCTTC
CDR3: CASSPPERGGGEQFF
D: TRBD2
J: TRBJ2-1
V: TRBV18
size: .

DNA: TGCGCCAGCAGCGTGACTAAGCGCCGGGATACGCAGTATTTT
CDR3: CASSVTKRRDTQYF
D: .
J: TRBJ2-3
V: TRBV5-1
size: few

DNA: TGCGCCAGCGGGGACAGGGGGAAGAAAGGTGTCGCAGATACGCAGTATTTT
CDR3: CASGDRGKKGVADTQYF
D: TRBD1
J: TRBJ2-3
V: TRBV23-1
size: few

DNA: TGTGCTAGCAGCCCTTCCCCGGGATCTTACGAGCAGTACTTC
CDR3: CASSPSPGSYEQYF
D: .
J: TRBJ2-7
V: TRBV7-7
size: .

DNA: TGTGCCAGCAGCGTGACAGGCTATAATGAAAAACTGTTTTTT
CDR3: CASSVTGYNEKLFF
D: .
J: TRBJ1-4
V: TRBV9
size: .

DNA: TGTGCCAGCAGCTTGGAGCGTAGCGGGATAGGGGCAGATACGCAGTATTTT
CDR3: CASSLERSGIGADTQYF
D: TRBD2
J: TRBJ2-3
V: TRBV5-4
size: .

DNA: TGTGCCAGCAGCCACACTAGCGGGACCGAGCAGTTCTTC
CDR3: CASSHTSGTEQFF
D: TRBD2
J: TRBJ2-1
V: TRBV14
size: few

DNA: TGTGCCAGCTCACCCAGAGAGACCCAGTACTTC
CDR3: CASSPRETQYF
D: .
J: TRBJ2-5
V: TRBV18
size: few

DNA: TGTGCCAGCAGCTCCCCGCCGGCAACAGGGGGCGTCACTGAAGCTTTCTTT
CDR3: CASSSPPATGGVTEAFF
D: TRBD1
J: TRBJ1-1
V: TRBV7-2
size: few

DNA: TGTGCCTGGAGTCACGGGGTAGCGGGTTACAATGAGCAGTTCTTC
CDR3: CAWSHGVAGYNEQFF
D: TRBD2
J: TRBJ2-1
V: TRBV30
size: few

DNA: TGCGCCAGCAGCTGGAGGGGGACAGCGAACACCGGGGAGCTGTTTTTT
CDR3: CASSWRGTANTGELFF
D: .
J: TRBJ2-2
V: TRBV5-1
size: few

DNA: TGCGCCAGCAGCCATGGGGACAGGGGGAGGAACACTGAAGCTTTCTTT
CDR3: CASSHGDRGRNTEAFF
D: TRBD1
J: TRBJ1-1
V: TRBV4-1
size: few

DNA: TGCGCCAGCAGCCCACAGGGGGTTGAGGATGAGCAGTTCTTC
CDR3: CASSPQGVEDEQFF
D: TRBD1
J: TRBJ2-1
V: TRBV5-1
size: .

DNA: TGTGCCAGCAGGACATCTAGCACAGATACGCAGTATTTT
CDR3: CASRTSSTDTQYF
D: .
J: TRBJ2-3
V: TRBV27
size: .

DNA: TGCAGCGTTGGAAACAGGGCACCCTACGAGCAGTACTTC
CDR3: CSVGNRAPYEQYF
D: .
J: TRBJ2-7
V: TRBV29-1
size: .

DNA: TGCGCCAGCACCCTGCCGGGGACTAGCTCTTACAATGAGCAGTTCTTC
CDR3: CASTLPGTSSYNEQFF
D: TRBD2
J: TRBJ2-1
V: TRBV4-1
size: .

DNA: TGTGCCATCAAGCAACAGGGGAACACTGAAGCTTTCTTT
CDR3: CAIKQQGNTEAFF
D: .
J: TRBJ1-1
V: TRBV10-3
size: .

DNA: TGTGCCAGTAGTATCCGGGTGGGCACTGAAGCTTTCTTT
CDR3: CASSIRVGTEAFF
D: .
J: TRBJ1-1
V: TRBV19
size: few

DNA: TGTGCCAGCAGCCCACTAGCTGGAGGTACGCAGTATTTT
CDR3: CASSPLAGGTQYF
D: .
J: TRBJ2-3
V: TRBV7-3
size: .

DNA: TGTGCCAGCAGCCCCGCCTACGGGGGACAAGAGACCCAGTACTTC
CDR3: CASSPAYGGQETQYF
D: .
J: TRBJ2-5
V: TRBV5-4
size: .

DNA: TGTGCCTGGGGACCCGGGACAGATGGGGATGAGCAGTTCTTC
CDR3: CAWGPGTDGDEQFF
D: TRBD1
J: TRBJ2-1
V: TRBV30
size: few

DNA: TGTGCCAGCAGCCAATTCAGGGGTGGGGGCCCGGTATGGGAGCAGTACTTC
CDR3: CASSQFRGGGPVWEQYF
D: .
J: TRBJ2-7
V: TRBV4-2
size: few

DNA: TGTGCCAGCAGTGGACAGTTCTATGGCTACACCTTC
CDR3: CASSGQFYGYTF
D: .
J: TRBJ1-2
V: TRBV6-1
size: .